This TCR beta chain was sequenced for a study of early stage breast cancer tumors. Across the whole study: Most of the 16 invasive tumors were ER+, PR+ and HER2-.

The table lists this clone with a few counts. The antigen remains unidentified. Germline loops: CDR1 MNHEY, CDR2 SVGAGI. V was clipped by 6 bases and J by 0 bases, with 12 bases between them. The CDR3 sequence is 15 residues long. Study-level results: Bulk DNA sequencing of unsorted cells missed chain pairing and markers. Comparing each tissue with blood distinguished tumor from normal in 14 of 16 patients.

Using immunoSEQ multiplex PCR, the repertoire was profiled, and TCRdb retains in-frame clones only, with some absent. In the table there are 25,000 to 35,000 clones, about three fifths of which are singletons. About 19-50 mg of tumor tissue was diced per sample. The chain carries TRBV6-5 and TRBJ1-3; D not resolved. Sequenced input: breast tumor tissue. The sequence was obtained from a person aged 50 to 59 with breast cancer. This CDR3 is CASRPGWGSGNTIYF. CDR3 coding DNA: TGTGCCAGCAGGCCCGGTTGGGGCTCTGGAAACACCATATATTTT.